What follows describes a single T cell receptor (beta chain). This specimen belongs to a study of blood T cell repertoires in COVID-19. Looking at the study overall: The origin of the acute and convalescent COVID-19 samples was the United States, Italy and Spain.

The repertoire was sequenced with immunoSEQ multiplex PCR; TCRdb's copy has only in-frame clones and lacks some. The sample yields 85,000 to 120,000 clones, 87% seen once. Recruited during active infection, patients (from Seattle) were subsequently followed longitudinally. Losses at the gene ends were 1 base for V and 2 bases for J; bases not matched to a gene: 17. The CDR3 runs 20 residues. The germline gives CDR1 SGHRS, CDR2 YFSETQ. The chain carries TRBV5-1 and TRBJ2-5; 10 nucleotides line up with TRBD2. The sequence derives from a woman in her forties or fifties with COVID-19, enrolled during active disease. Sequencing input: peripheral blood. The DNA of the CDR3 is TGCGCCAGCAGCTTGCCCTGGGTGGGCCAGACTAGCGGGTCACAAGAGACCCAGTACTTC. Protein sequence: CASSLPWVGQTSGSQETQYF.